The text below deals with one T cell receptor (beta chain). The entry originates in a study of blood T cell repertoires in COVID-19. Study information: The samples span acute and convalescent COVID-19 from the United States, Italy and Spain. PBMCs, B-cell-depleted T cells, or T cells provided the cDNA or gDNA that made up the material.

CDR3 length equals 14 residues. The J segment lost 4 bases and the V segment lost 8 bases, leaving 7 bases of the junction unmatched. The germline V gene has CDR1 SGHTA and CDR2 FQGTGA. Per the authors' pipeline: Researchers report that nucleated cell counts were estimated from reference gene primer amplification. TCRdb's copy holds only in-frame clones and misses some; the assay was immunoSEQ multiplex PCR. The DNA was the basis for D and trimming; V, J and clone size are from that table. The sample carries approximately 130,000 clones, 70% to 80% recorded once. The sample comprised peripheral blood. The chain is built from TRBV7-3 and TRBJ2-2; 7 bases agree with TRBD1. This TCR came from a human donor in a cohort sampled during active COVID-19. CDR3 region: CASGTAAGTGELFF. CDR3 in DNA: TGTGCCAGCGGGACAGCGGCCGGCACCGGGGAGCTGTTTTTT.